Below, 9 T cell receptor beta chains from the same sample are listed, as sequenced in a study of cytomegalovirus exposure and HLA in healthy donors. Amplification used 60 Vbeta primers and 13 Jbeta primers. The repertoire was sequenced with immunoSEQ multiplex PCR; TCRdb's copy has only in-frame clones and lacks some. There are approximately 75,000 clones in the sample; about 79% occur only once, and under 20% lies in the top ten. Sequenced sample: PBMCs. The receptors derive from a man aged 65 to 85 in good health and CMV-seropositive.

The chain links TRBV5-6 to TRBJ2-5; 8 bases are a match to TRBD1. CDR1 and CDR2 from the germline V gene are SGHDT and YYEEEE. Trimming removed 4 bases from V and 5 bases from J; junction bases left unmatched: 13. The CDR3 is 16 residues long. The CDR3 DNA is TGTGCCAGCAGCGTGAATCCGGGACAGGTTGGGGAGACCCAGTACTTC. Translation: CASSVNPGQVGETQYF. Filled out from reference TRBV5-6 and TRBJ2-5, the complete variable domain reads DAGVTQSPTHLIKTRGQQVTLRCSPKSGHDTVSWYQQALGQGPQFIFQYYEEEERQRGNFPDRFSGHQFPNYSSELNVNALLLGDSALYLCASSVNPGQVGETQYFGPGTRLLVL.

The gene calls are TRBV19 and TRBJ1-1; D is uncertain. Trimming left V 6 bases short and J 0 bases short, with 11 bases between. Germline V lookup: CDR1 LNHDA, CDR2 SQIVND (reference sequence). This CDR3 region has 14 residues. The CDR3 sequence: CASRPFSVNTEAFF. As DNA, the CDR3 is TGTGCCAGTAGACCCTTTTCAGTGAACACTGAAGCTTTCTTT. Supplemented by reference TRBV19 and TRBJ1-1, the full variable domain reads DGGITQSPKYLFRKEGQNVTLSCEQNLNHDAMYWYRQDPGQGLRLIYYSQIVNDFQKGDIAEGYSVSREKKESFPLTVTSAQKNPTAFYLCASRPFSVNTEAFFGQGTRLTVV.

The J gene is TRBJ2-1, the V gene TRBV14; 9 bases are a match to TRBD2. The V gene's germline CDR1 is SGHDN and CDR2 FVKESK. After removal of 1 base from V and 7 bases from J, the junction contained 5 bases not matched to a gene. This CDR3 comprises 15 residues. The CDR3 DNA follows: TGTGCCAGCAGCCAAGTAGCGGGAGAGATGAATGAGCAGTTCTTC. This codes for CASSQVAGEMNEQFF.

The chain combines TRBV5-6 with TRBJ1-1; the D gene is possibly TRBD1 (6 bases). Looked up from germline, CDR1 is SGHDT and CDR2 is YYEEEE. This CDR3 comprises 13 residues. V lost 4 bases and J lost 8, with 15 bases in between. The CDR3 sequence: CASSLNREWEAFF. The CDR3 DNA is TGTGCCAGCAGCCTAAACAGGGAATGGGAAGCTTTCTTT.

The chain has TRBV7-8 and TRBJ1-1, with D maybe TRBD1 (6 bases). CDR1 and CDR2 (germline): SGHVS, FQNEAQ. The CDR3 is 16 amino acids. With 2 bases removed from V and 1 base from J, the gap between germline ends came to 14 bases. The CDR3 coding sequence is TGTGCCAGCAGCTTACGGGGGGCGAGTAAGAACACTGAAGCTTTCTTT. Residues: CASSLRGASKNTEAFF.

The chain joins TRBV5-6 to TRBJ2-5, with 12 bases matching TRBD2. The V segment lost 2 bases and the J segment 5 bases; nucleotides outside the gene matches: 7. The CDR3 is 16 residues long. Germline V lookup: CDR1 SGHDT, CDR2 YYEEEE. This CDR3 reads CASSFLAGLAGETQYF. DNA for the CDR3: TGTGCCAGCAGCTTCCTAGCAGGACTAGCGGGGGAGACCCAGTACTTC.

The CDR3 DNA sequence: TGTGCCAGCAGCTTGGGGACAGCCCAAGAGACCCAGTACTTC. Translation gives CASSLGTAQETQYF. V gene TRBV5-4 combines with J gene TRBJ2-5; a weak D match, TRBD1 (6 bases). Per germline, CDR1 SGHNT and CDR2 YYREEE (reference sequence). V was pared by 0 bases and J by 1 base, with 7 bases between. The length of the CDR3 is 14 residues.

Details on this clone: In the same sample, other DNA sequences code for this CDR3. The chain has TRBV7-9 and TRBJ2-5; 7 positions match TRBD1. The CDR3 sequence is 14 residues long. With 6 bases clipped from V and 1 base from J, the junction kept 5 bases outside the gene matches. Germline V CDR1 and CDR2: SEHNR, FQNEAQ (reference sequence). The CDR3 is CASSPGTVQETQYF. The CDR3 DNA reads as TGTGCCAGCAGTCCTGGGACAGTCCAAGAGACCCAGTACTTC.

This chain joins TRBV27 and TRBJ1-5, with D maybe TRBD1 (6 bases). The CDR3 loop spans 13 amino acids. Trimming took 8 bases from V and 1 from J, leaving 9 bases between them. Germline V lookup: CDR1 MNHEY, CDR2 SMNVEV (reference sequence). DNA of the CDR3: TGTGCCAGCGGGCAGGGGAGCAATCAGCCCCAGCATTTT. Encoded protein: CASGQGSNQPQHF.